The following is a TCR beta chain sequence with its context. Its antigen has not been determined. No much larger clone is present one base from it, and per-base qualities are unavailable. The data were obtained in a study of early T cells in non-severe SARS-CoV-2 infection (dated by TCRdb to the early 2020s). In terms of the full investigation: Because TCR sequencing relied on bulk RNA taken from unsorted whole blood, pairing of alpha and beta chains was not possible.

Overall study outcomes, separate from this receptor: VDJdb matching was skewed toward anti-spike CD8 responses and likely underestimated virus-specific expansions, missing private and CD4 specificities.

Spanning cysteine to phenylalanine, the CDR3 consists of 16 amino acids. Kept here is only the CDR3 DNA, which spans 48 bases and is read in frame from base 1. The germline V and J ends show losses of 2 bases and 3 bases respectively, and no gene match explains 4 bases of the junction. The germline V gene gives CDR1 as SGHTA and CDR2 as FQGNSA. A case-control design nested within a healthcare worker cohort in London, UK, was used, with weekly nasopharyngeal swab PCR tests and blood sampling performed. Healthcare workers were recruited between 23 and 31 March 2020, during the week of the UK lockdown, and were followed weekly for up to about 16 weeks. Library method: 5' RACE. Sequenced on a NextSeq 500. The TCR library protocol attached unique molecular identifiers to individual cDNA molecules to correct for sequencing error and PCR bias. Both TCR alpha and beta chains were sequenced, and tight co-correlation was observed between alpha and beta sequence abundances in each sample. The original pipeline was this. V gene, J gene and CDR3 annotation of TCR sequences was performed with Decombinator V4. TCRs were defined as expanded if a significant change between any two time points was detected under a Poisson model with p below 0.0001. Abundances of TCRs were expressed as counts per million after normalisation to the total number of TCRs sequenced in each sample. MAIT TCRs were defined by TRAV1-2 paired with TRAJ12, TRAJ20 or TRAJ33, and iNKT TCRs by TRAV10 paired with TRAJ18. VDJdb, accessed on 1 November 2021, was searched for TCRs annotated for CMV, EBV and SARS-CoV-2, and TCRs annotated for more than one antigen were excluded. Using fastp at Q25 and MiXCR, TCRdb reprocessed the public reads and kept productive beta chains. Each CDR3 protein appears once, grouped with its most common genes and DNA. These V and J calls are TCRdb output, not the study's own analysis. Present in this sample are about 64,000 distinct CDR3 sequences, around 19% of which were seen just once. The leading ten clones occupy roughly 9% of the sample.

The sequenced sample was whole blood, obtained at baseline. The chain links TRBV7-2 with TRBJ2-1; 10 central bases correspond to TRBD2. The TCR originated in an adult who was a healthcare worker with PCR-confirmed SARS-CoV-2 infection or an uninfected control (not recorded which). DNA sequence: TGTGCCAGCAGCTTACTAGCGGGGGCTAACTACAATGAGCAGTTCTTC. Translated, this is CASSLLAGANYNEQFF.